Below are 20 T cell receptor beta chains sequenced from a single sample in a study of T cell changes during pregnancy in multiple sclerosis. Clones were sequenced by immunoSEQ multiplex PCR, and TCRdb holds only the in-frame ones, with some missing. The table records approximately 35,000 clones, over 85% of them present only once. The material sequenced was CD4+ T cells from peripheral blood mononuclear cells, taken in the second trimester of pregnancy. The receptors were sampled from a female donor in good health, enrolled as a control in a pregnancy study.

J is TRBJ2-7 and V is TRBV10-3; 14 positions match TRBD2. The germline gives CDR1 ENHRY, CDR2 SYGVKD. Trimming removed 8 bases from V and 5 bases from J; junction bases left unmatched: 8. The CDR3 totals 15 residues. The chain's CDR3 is CAIAGLAGGPHEQYF. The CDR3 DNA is TGTGCCATCGCCGGACTAGCGGGAGGACCCCACGAGCAGTACTTC.

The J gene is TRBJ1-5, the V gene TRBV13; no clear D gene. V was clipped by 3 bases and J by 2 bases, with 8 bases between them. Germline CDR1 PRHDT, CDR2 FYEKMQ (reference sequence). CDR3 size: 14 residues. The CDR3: CASSLSAGNQPQHF. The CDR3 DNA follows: TGTGCCAGCAGCTTGTCGGCGGGCAATCAGCCCCAGCATTTT.

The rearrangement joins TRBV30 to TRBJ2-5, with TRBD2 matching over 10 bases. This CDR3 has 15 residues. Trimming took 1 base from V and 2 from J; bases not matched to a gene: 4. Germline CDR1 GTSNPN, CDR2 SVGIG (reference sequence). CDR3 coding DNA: TGTGCCTGGAGTGCCAGCGGGAGGGGGCAAGAGACCCAGTACTTC. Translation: CAWSASGRGQETQYF.

CDR3 coding DNA: TGTGCCAGCAGCTTAGTTCCAGGGACAGGGCTTCTCTGGGCCAACGTCCTGACTTTC. Its protein product is CASSLVPGTGLLWANVLTF. The chain has TRBV7-9 and TRBJ2-6; TRBD1 aligns across 9 bases. The CDR3 sequence is 19 residues long. Germline trimming cut 1 base from V and 5 bases from J; bases unmatched to any gene: 12. From germline, CDR1 is SEHNR and CDR2 FQNEAQ (reference sequence). The full variable domain, with the rest looked up from reference TRBV7-9 and TRBJ2-6, is DTGVSQNPRHKITKRGQNVTFRCDPISEHNRLYWYRQTLGQGPEFLTYFQNEAQLEKSRLLSDRFSAERPKGSFSTLEIQRTEQGDSAMYLCASSLVPGTGLLWANVLTFGAGSRLTVL.

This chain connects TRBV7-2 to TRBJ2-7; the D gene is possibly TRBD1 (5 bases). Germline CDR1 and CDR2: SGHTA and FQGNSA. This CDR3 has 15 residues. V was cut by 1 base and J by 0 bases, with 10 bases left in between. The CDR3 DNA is TGTGCCAGCAGCTTAGTCCAGGGCAGCTCCTACGAGCAGTACTTC. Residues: CASSLVQGSSYEQYF.

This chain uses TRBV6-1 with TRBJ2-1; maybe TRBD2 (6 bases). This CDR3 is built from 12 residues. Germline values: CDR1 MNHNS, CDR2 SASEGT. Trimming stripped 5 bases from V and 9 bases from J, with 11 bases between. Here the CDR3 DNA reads TGTGCCAGCAGTTGGGAGGTGAGTGAGCAGTTCTTC. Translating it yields CASSWEVSEQFF.

CDR3 sequence (DNA): TGCGCCAGCAGCTTGGCAGGTGGCAGGGGGTTGAATTCACCCCTCCACTTT. It specifies CASSLAGGRGLNSPLHF. The chain links TRBV5-1 to TRBJ1-6, with 7 positions matching TRBD1. Germline V lookup: CDR1 SGHRS, CDR2 YFSETQ. After removal of 0 bases from V and 7 bases from J, the junction contained 10 bases not matched to a gene. The CDR3 runs to 17 residues.

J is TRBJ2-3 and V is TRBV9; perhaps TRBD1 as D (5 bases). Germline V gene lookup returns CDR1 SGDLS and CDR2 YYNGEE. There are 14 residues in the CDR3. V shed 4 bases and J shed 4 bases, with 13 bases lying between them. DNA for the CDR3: TGTGCCAGCAGCTTCATTCTAGGGGCAGATACGCAGTATTTT. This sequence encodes CASSFILGADTQYF.

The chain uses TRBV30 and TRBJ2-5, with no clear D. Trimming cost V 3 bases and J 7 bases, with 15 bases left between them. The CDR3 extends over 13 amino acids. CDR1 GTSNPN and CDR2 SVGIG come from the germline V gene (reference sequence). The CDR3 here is CAWSLPPGGTQYF. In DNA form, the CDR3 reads TGTGCCTGGAGCTTACCCCCCGGTGGGACCCAGTACTTC.

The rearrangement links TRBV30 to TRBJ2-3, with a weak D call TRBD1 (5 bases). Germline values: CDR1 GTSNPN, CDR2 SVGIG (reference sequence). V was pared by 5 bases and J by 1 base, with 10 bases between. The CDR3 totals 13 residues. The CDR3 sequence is CAWRTPGTDTQYF. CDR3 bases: TGTGCCTGGCGGACACCAGGCACAGATACGCAGTATTTT.

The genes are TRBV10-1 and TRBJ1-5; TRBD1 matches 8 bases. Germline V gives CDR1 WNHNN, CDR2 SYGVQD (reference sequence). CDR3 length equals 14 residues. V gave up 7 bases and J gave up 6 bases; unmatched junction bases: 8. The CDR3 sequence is CASTAGGEGQPQHF. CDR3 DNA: TGCGCCAGCACCGCAGGGGGCGAGGGTCAGCCCCAGCATTTT.

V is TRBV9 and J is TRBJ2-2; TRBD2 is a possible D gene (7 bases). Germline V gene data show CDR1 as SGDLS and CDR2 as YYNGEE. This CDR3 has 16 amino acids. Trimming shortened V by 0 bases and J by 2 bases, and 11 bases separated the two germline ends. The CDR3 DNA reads TGTGCCAGCAGCGTAGGTGGGGGGGGCAACACCGGGGAGCTGTTTTTT. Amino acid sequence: CASSVGGGGNTGELFF.

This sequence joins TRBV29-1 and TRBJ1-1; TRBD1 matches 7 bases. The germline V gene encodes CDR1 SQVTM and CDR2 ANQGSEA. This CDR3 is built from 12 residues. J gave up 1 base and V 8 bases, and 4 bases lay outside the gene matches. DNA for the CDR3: TGCAGCACCCGGACAGGGAACACTGAAGCTTTCTTT. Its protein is CSTRTGNTEAFF.

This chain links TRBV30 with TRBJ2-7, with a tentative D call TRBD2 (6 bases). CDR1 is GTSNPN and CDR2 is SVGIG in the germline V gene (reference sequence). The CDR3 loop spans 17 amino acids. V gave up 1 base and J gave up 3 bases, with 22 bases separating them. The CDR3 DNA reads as TGTGCCTGGAGTGACGGGCCCTTGGCGGGAAAAAACTACGAGCAGTACTTC. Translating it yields CAWSDGPLAGKNYEQYF.

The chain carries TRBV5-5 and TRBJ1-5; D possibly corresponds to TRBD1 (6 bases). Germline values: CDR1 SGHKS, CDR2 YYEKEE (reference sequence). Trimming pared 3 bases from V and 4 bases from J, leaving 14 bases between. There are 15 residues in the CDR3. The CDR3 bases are TGTGCCAGCAGCTGGGGGCAGGGGAATAATCAGCCCCAGCATTTT. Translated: CASSWGQGNNQPQHF.

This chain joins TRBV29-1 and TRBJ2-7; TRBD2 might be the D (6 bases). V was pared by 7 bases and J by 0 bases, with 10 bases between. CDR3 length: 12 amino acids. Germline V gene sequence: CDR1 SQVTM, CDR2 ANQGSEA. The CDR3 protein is CSGTGGSYEQYF. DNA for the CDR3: TGCAGCGGTACCGGGGGCTCCTACGAGCAGTACTTC.

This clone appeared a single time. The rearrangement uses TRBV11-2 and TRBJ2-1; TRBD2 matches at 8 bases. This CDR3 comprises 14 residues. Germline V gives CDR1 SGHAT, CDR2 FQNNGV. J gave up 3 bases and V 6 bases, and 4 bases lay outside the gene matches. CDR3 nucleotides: TGTGCCAGCAGGCTAGCGGGCTACTACAATGAGCAGTTCTTC. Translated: CASRLAGYYNEQFF.

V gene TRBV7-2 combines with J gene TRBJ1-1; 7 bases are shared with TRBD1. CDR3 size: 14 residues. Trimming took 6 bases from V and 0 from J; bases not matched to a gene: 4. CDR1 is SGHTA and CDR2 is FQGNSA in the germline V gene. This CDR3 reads CASRLTGMNTEAFF. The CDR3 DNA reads TGTGCCAGCAGACTGACAGGGATGAACACTGAAGCTTTCTTT.

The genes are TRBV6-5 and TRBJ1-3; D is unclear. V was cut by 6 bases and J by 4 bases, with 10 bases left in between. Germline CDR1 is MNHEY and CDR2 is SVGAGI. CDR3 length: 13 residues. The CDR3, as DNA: TGTGCCAGCAGGACCGGCGGGGGAAACACCATATATTTT. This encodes CASRTGGGNTIYF.

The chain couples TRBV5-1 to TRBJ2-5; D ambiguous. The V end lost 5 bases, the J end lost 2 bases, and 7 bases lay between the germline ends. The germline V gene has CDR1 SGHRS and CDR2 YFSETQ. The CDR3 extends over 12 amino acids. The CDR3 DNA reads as TGCGCCAGCAGTCCAACACAAGAGACCCAGTACTTC. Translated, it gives CASSPTQETQYF.